These T cell receptor beta chains were read from a single sample in a study of T-cell memory formation after mild COVID-19. TCRdb passed the 5' RACE reads through MiXCR, listing each CDR3 protein once. This table holds roughly 300,000 distinct CDR3 sequences, around 16% found once. Sequenced: PBMCs or a T cell subset sorted from them (not recorded which). Every receptor here comes from a man between 18 and 35 years old who had mild COVID-19 (a few samples of this study predate the infection). Cell type and time point are not known. The CDR3 runs from the conserved cysteine through the conserved F or W. D genes are given only for firm matches. Expanded clones are given a class, and other clones once, few, many or no size at all.

clone_size,v_call,j_call,d_call,cdr3_nt,cdr3_aa
NA,TRBV5-6,TRBJ2-7,NA,TGTGCCAGTGAGGGCTACTACGAGCAGTACTTC,CASEGYYEQYF
NA,TRBV4-3,TRBJ2-1,NA,TGCGCCAGCAGCCAAGCTTTATTTGGGAGCAACAATGAGCAGTTCTTC,CASSQALFGSNNEQFF
few,TRBV7-9,TRBJ2-3,NA,TGTGCCAGCACCCGGGACGCTGGCACAGATACGCAGTATTTT,CASTRDAGTDTQYF
NA,TRBV6-2/TRBV6-3,TRBJ2-7,NA,TGTGCCAGCAGTGCCACCCCATCGACTAGTTACTACGAGCAGTACTTC,CASSATPSTSYYEQYF
NA,TRBV4-1,TRBJ2-7,NA,TGCGCCAGCAGCCAGTGGACCGAAGACTACGAGCAGTACTTC,CASSQWTEDYEQYF
few,TRBV12-3/TRBV12-4,TRBJ1-1,NA,TGTGCCAGCGGATTGTTGGGTGAGAGGACTGAAGCTTTCTTT,CASGLLGERTEAFF
NA,TRBV6-2/TRBV6-3,TRBJ2-2,NA,TGTGCCAGCAGTTACTCGAGCATGTCTGCGGGGCTAAACACCGGGGAGCTGTTTTTT,CASSYSSMSAGLNTGELFF
few,TRBV10-3,TRBJ1-1,NA,TGTGCCATCAGTGTGGCAGGGGAAGCTTTCTTT,CAISVAGEAFF
NA,TRBV5-1,TRBJ1-2,NA,TGCGCCAGCAGCCCCACGGGAGGATTCTATGGCTACACCTTC,CASSPTGGFYGYTF
few,TRBV4-1,TRBJ1-5,NA,TGCGCCAGCAGCCAAGATGCCGGGCAGCCCCAGCATTTT,CASSQDAGQPQHF
many,TRBV27,TRBJ2-1,TRBD2,TGTGCCAGCAGACGACGACCTAGCGGGGGATCGTTTGAGCAGTTCTTC,CASRRRPSGGSFEQFF
few,TRBV5-1,TRBJ2-5,TRBD2,TGCGCCAGCAGCTCCCTAGGACTAGCGGGGGGAGAGACCCAGTACTTC,CASSSLGLAGGETQYF
few,TRBV5-6,TRBJ2-5,NA,TGTGCCAGCAGCTCAATTCTAGGTTACCAAGAGACCCAGTACTTC,CASSSILGYQETQYF
NA,TRBV4-3,TRBJ2-2,TRBD1,TGCGCCAGCAGCCCGGACAGGCTCGGCCCCACCGGGGAGCTGTTTTTT,CASSPDRLGPTGELFF
NA,TRBV4-2,TRBJ2-7,NA,TGTGCCAGCAGCCAAGAAAGGGCGGGGGCGCTGAGCGAGCAGTACTTC,CASSQERAGALSEQYF
few,TRBV29-1,TRBJ2-1,NA,TGCAGCGTTGACAGGACCTACAATGAGCAGTTCTTC,CSVDRTYNEQFF
many,TRBV5-1,TRBJ2-1,NA,TGCGCCAGCAGTTGGGTATCGAACAATGAGCAGTTCTTC,CASSWVSNNEQFF
NA,TRBV3-1,TRBJ2-4,NA,TGTGCCAGCAGCCTTACCGGGACTTTCAACATTCAGTACTTC,CASSLTGTFNIQYF
few,TRBV4-3,TRBJ1-2,NA,TGCGCCAGCAGCCAGGGCTCGATAGGCCGGGGCTACACCTTC,CASSQGSIGRGYTF
few,TRBV15,TRBJ1-1,NA,TGTGCCACCAGCAGGGACGGCGGCACTGAAGCTTTCTTT,CATSRDGGTEAFF
NA,TRBV4-3,TRBJ2-5,NA,TGCGCCAGCAGCCAAGCGGCCGACTTCCAAGAGACCCAGTACTTC,CASSQAADFQETQYF
NA,TRBV2,TRBJ2-5,NA,TGTGCCAGCAGGCCGGGAGGGGGCCGGAGCGGGACCCAGTACTTC,CASRPGGGRSGTQYF
NA,TRBV28,TRBJ1-2,TRBD1,TGTGCCAACCATCCTAGACAGGGCTATGGCTACACCTTC,CANHPRQGYGYTF
NA,TRBV4-1,TRBJ2-3,TRBD2,TGCGCCAGCTCCAGGTCGAGCGGGGGGGCTCTGAGCACAGATACGCAGTATTTT,CASSRSSGGALSTDTQYF
NA,TRBV27,TRBJ1-1,NA,TGTGCCAGCAGCAGACTCCCGTTATCGAACACTGAAGCTTTCTTT,CASSRLPLSNTEAFF
NA,TRBV7-9,TRBJ2-7,TRBD1,TGTGCCAGCAGCCCCCCGGACAGGGTAACCTACGAGCAGTACTTC,CASSPPDRVTYEQYF
NA,TRBV7-2,TRBJ1-1,TRBD1,TGTGCCAGCAGCTTACAGGGGGCGAGATTCACTGAAGCTTTCTTT,CASSLQGARFTEAFF
NA,TRBV7-7,TRBJ2-2,NA,TGTGCCAGCAGCTTAGAGGCAGCCCGGGGCGGGGAGCTGTTTTTT,CASSLEAARGGELFF
few,TRBV7-2,TRBJ1-6,TRBD1,TGTGCCAGCAGAACGGGACAGTTTCTTTCACCCCTCCACTTT,CASRTGQFLSPLHF
many,TRBV7-2,TRBJ1-2,TRBD1,TGTGCCAGTCAGGGGGACGGCTATGGCTACACCTTC,CASQGDGYGYTF
few,TRBV20-1,TRBJ1-4,TRBD1,TGCAGTGCTAACCGGGACAGTCTTAATGAAAAACTGTTTTTT,CSANRDSLNEKLFF